This T cell receptor (beta chain) was obtained from a study of technical replicates of blood from several donors. The CDR3 is 13 residues long. Trimming left V 3 bases short and J 3 bases short, with 8 bases between. Germline CDR1 is LGHNA and CDR2 is YNFKEQ. Libraries were prepared by immunoSEQ multiplex PCR; TCRdb keeps only in-frame clonotypes and omits some of them. The sample holds more than 60,000 clones, approximately 93% seen once. This chain uses TRBV4-2 with TRBJ1-1; weak D call: TRBD1 (5 bases). The clonotype was recovered from a human donor in good health. Sequenced input: T cells isolated from PBMCs. CDR3 DNA: TGTGCCAGCAGCCATGGGGGGTACACTGAAGCTTTCTTT. Protein: CASSHGGYTEAFF.